This T cell receptor beta chain comes out of a study of shared T cell receptors in the human thymus. Measured with immunoSEQ multiplex PCR; TCRdb has only the in-frame clones, and not every one. The table includes about 540,000 clones, 78% detected once. Trimming removed 4 bases at V and 3 bases at J, with 16 bases between. The CDR3 is 16 residues long. The germline gives CDR1 MNHEY, CDR2 SMNVEV (reference sequence). The same specimen was also included in a second study, on human thymus T cells. That investigation notes: V and J genes seemed to be used with bias in thymic and blood repertoires.

The chain combines TRBV27 with TRBJ2-1, with D tentatively TRBD2 (6 bases). This receptor was obtained from a boy in the first two years of life with a congenital heart defect. The sample comprised thymocytes. DNA for the CDR3: TGTGCCAGCAGTTCCCGAGACGGGAGCGACTACAATGAGCAGTTCTTC. Translating it yields CASSSRDGSDYNEQFF.